The 14 T cell receptor beta chains listed next were all sequenced from one sample in a study of synovial regulatory T cells in juvenile arthritis. The assay was immunoSEQ multiplex PCR, and TCRdb's table has in-frame clones only and misses some. Its table lists 6,000 to 8,000 clones. The sequenced sample consisted of Treg cells from blood. Subset in this sample: remaining (HLA-DR-negative) circulating blood Treg cells. These receptors were taken from a donor between 2 and 29 years old with juvenile idiopathic arthritis.

The chain carries TRBV5-6 and TRBJ1-1; lacking DNA, the TRBD1 call made by TCRdb goes unchecked. The CDR3 runs to 14 residues. No DNA accompanies this entry. Germline CDR1 SGHDT, CDR2 YYEEEE. This chain's CDR3 is CASSLLRGNTEAFF.

V gene TRBV29-1 combines with J gene TRBJ1-1. The CDR3 contains 13 residues. The coding DNA is unavailable. From germline, CDR1 is SQVTM and CDR2 ANQGSEA. CDR3: CSVGPLAGTEAFF.

This chain joins TRBV6-1 and TRBJ2-1; without DNA, the TCRdb call of TRBD2 cannot be checked. The CDR3 sequence is 14 residues long. No DNA has been recorded. Germline V gene sequence: CDR1 MNHNS, CDR2 SASEGT. This chain's CDR3 is CASSEFRVDNEQFF.

The chain recombines TRBV28 with TRBJ2-7. There are 15 residues in the CDR3. The protein alone is recorded here. CDR1 is MDHEN, CDR2 SYDVKM, per germline. This chain's CDR3 is CASPPRGQGIYEQYF.

The V call is TRBV7-9, the J call TRBJ1-2; with no DNA, the TCRdb D assignment of TRBD1 cannot be verified. Germline V CDR1 and CDR2: SEHNR, FQNEAQ (reference sequence). The CDR3 loop spans 13 amino acids. The DNA is unrecorded. CDR3 sequence reads: CASSRTGGYGYTF.

J is TRBJ2-1 and V is TRBV5-4; TCRdb lists TRBD2, though no DNA is available to test this call. Germline-derived CDR1 and CDR2 are SGHNT and YYREEE (reference sequence). This CDR3 comprises 14 residues. No nucleotide data were recorded. CDR3 loop: CASSLIAGEVAQFF.

The CDR3: CASSPPGRPGNTIYF. The gene calls are TRBV7-9 and TRBJ1-3. Germline V lookup: CDR1 SEHNR, CDR2 FQNEAQ (reference sequence). This CDR3 is 15 amino acids long. No DNA accompanies this entry.

This clone is identified as medium-sized (0.01 to 0.1%) from frequency. This chain connects TRBV5-1 to TRBJ2-3; TCRdb names TRBD2, which stays unverified in the absence of DNA. The germline V gene encodes CDR1 SGHRS and CDR2 YFSETQ. This CDR3 spans 14 amino acids. No DNA is listed. CDR3 in amino acids: CASSLDGVTDTQYF.

This chain uses TRBV4-3 with TRBJ1-4; TCRdb proposes TRBD1, but this gene call is untestable without DNA. The length of the CDR3 is 16 residues. No DNA was logged. Per the germline V gene, CDR1 is LGHNA and CDR2 is YSLEER. CDR3 sequence: CASSQAVRQGNEKLFF.

The V call is TRBV4-3, the J call TRBJ1-2; no DNA is available, so the TRBD1 call from TCRdb remains unchecked. CDR3 length equals 15 residues. There is no recorded DNA. CDR1 and CDR2 from the germline V gene are LGHNA and YSLEER. CDR3 loop: CASSQETGRRYGYTF.

The chain has TRBV5-6 and TRBJ2-7; as DNA is missing, the TRBD1 call by TCRdb cannot be tested. Germline loops: CDR1 SGHDT, CDR2 YYEEEE. The CDR3 runs to 14 residues. No nucleotide data were recorded. The CDR3 protein is CASRGTGGSYEQYF.

The V and J genes are TRBV6-1 and TRBJ1-2. From germline, CDR1 is MNHNS and CDR2 SASEGT. CDR3 length: 14 residues. No DNA sequence is on record. The CDR3 loop reads CASSEGGEPYGYTF.

The chain is built from TRBV6-1 and TRBJ1-5; TCRdb reports TRBD1, a call that lacks DNA to check it against. This CDR3 is 15 amino acids long. No DNA accompanies this entry. Germline V gives CDR1 MNHNS, CDR2 SASEGT. The CDR3 protein is CASSEQWDIGQPQHF.

The chain uses TRBV7-9 and TRBJ1-4; TCRdb calls TRBD1, which cannot be checked without DNA. The CDR3 runs 18 residues. The coding DNA is unavailable. CDR1 and CDR2 (germline): SEHNR, FQNEAQ (reference sequence). The CDR3 sequence: CASSSPLVRPATNEKLFF.